These 17 T cell receptor beta chains originate from one sample sequenced in a study of tumor-infiltrating lymphocytes in primary liver carcinoma. Both blood RNA, taken from unsorted whole blood, and germline DNA were extracted. The investigators made TCR beta cDNA from 400 to 550 ng total RNA, using a constant-region primer. A slightly modified ARM-PCR protocol with three nested multiplex PCR rounds produced these TCR beta libraries. PCR rounds one and two used TRBV1-TRBV30 forward primers with a C-beta reverse primer for around 9 cycles each. One entry per CDR3 protein, called by TCRdb with MiXCR from the multiplex PCR reads. The profile shows 150,000 to 200,000 distinct CDR3 sequences, 50% to 75% of them singletons. Material for sequencing was peripheral blood. All receptors come from a man in his forties or fifties with primary liver carcinoma and hepatitis B virus infection.

As for this clonotype: The junction departs from germline at one end; a sequencing error may be responsible. The chain carries TRBV12-3 or TRBV12-4 and TRBJ2-7; D ambiguous. CDR3 length: 15 amino acids. The CDR3 loop is CASSSSVGRSYEEYF. As DNA, the CDR3 is TGTGCCAGCAGTTCCTCTGTTGGCCGTTCCTACGAGGAGTACTTC.

This clonotype was found a few times. This sequence joins TRBV14 and TRBJ2-4; D gene uncertain. CDR1 SGHDN and CDR2 FVKESK come from the germline V gene. Between the trimmed V and J ends, which lost 0 bases and 5 bases, there was a span of 5 bases. CDR3 length equals 13 residues. The CDR3: CASSQDNENIQYF. The CDR3 DNA reads as TGTGCCAGCAGCCAAGATAATGAAAACATTCAGTACTTC.

The V and J genes are TRBV30 and TRBJ2-7; D gene uncertain. This CDR3 has 14 amino acids. Trimming shortened V by 0 bases and J by 4 bases, and 13 bases separated the two germline ends. Germline V CDR1 and CDR2: GTSNPN, SVGIG (reference sequence). This CDR3 reads CAWSVRGGAYEQYF. The CDR3, as DNA: TGTGCCTGGAGTGTGAGAGGTGGCGCTTACGAGCAGTACTTC. Using reference TRBV30 and TRBJ2-7 for the parts outside the CDR3, the full variable domain is SQTIHQWPATLVQPVGSPLSLECTVEGTSNPNLYWYRQAAGRGLQLLFYSVGIGQISSEVPQNLSASRPQDRQFILSSKKLLLSDSGFYLCAWSVRGGAYEQYFGPGTRLTVT.

The rearrangement links TRBV7-8 to TRBJ2-1; 9 nucleotides agree with TRBD2. Germline V gene sequence: CDR1 SGHVS, CDR2 FQNEAQ. The CDR3 spans 15 residues. V gave up 1 base and J gave up 5 bases; unmatched junction bases: 3. CDR3 in DNA: TGTGCCAGCAGCTTAGATAGCGGGGGAGACAATGAGCAGTTCTTC. The encoded protein is CASSLDSGGDNEQFF.

The J gene is TRBJ2-7, the V gene TRBV10-1, with a possible D match to TRBD1 (6 bases). Per the germline V gene, CDR1 is WNHNN and CDR2 is SYGVQD (reference sequence). This CDR3 spans 14 amino acids. The germline V and J ends were trimmed by 0 bases and 5 bases, with 11 bases remaining between them. DNA for the CDR3: TGCGCCAGCAGTGAGTCCGACAGGTCCAACGAGCAGTACTTC. Translation gives CASSESDRSNEQYF.

V and J are TRBV6-2 or TRBV6-3 and TRBJ1-1; maybe TRBD1 (5 bases). The germline gives CDR1 MNHEY, CDR2 SVGEGT. The CDR3 has 16 amino acids. Trimming cost V 2 bases and J 1 base, with 14 bases left between them. This CDR3 is CASSYVAGAGNTEAFF. CDR3 nucleotide sequence: TGTGCCAGCAGTTACGTGGCCGGGGCCGGGAACACTGAAGCTTTCTTT.

This clonotype was seen only a few times. The V call is TRBV6-1, the J call TRBJ2-3, with TRBD2 matching 9 bases. The J segment lost 2 bases and the V segment lost 2 bases, leaving 2 bases of the junction unmatched. Germline values: CDR1 MNHNS, CDR2 SASEGT. This CDR3 has 15 amino acids. The CDR3 DNA reads as TGTGCCAGCAGTGAAATAGCGGGAGCCACAGATACGCAGTATTTT. It translates to CASSEIAGATDTQYF.

With regard to this clonotype: At one boundary the junction diverges from the germline segment, which might be a read error. The CDR3 nucleotides read TGTTCTAGTGGTTTGACGGCGGGAACACAGTTCTTC. Translation: CSSGLTAGTQFF. This chain links TRBV12-5 with TRBJ2-1; the D gene is possibly TRBD2 (6 bases). The germline V gene has CDR1 LGHNT and CDR2 FRNRAP. This CDR3 has 12 residues.

Only a few counts were recorded for this clonotype. The chain carries TRBV6-1 and TRBJ2-7, with TRBD1 identical over 12 bases. Unmatched junction bases numbered 6, after V lost 1 base and J lost 5 bases. Per germline, CDR1 MNHNS and CDR2 SASEGT. This CDR3 comprises 16 residues. CDR3 bases: TGTGCCAGCAGTGAAGTTGGGACAGGGGGCTTCCACGAGCAGTACTTC. It translates to CASSEVGTGGFHEQYF.

Remarks on this clonotype: A read error may produce the germline difference seen at one junction end. The chain is built from TRBV28 and TRBJ1-5; D possibly corresponds to TRBD1 (6 bases). This CDR3 has 13 amino acids. In germline, CDR1 is MDHEN, CDR2 SYDVKM. This CDR3 is CASLSGGNQPQHF. Here the CDR3 DNA reads TGTGCCAGCCTATCGGGGGGCAATCAACCCCAGCATTTT.

This chain joins TRBV6-5 and TRBJ1-2, with D maybe TRBD1 (6 bases). V was cut by 5 bases and J by 5 bases, with 15 bases left in between. The germline V gene encodes CDR1 MNHEY and CDR2 SVGAGI. The CDR3 runs 14 residues. This CDR3 is CASSGGGGVYGYTF. CDR3 DNA sequence: TGTGCCAGCAGTGGGGGCGGGGGAGTTTATGGCTACACCTTC.

The chain has TRBV4-1 and TRBJ2-2; D unclear. From germline, CDR1 is MGHRA and CDR2 YSYEKL. Deletions cut 3 bases from V and 7 bases from J, with 15 bases between. The CDR3 length is 15 residues. The CDR3 DNA follows: TGCGCCAGCAGCCAGAGAGCTATCGGTAACGGGGAGCTGTTTTTT. Protein sequence: CASSQRAIGNGELFF.

V and J are TRBV6-6 and TRBJ2-2, with 11 nucleotides matching TRBD2. Trimming took 4 bases from V and 7 from J; bases not matched to a gene: 8. The CDR3 runs to 16 residues. In germline, CDR1 is MNHNY, CDR2 SVGAGI (reference sequence). CDR3 amino acids: CASSSTSGMMSGELFF. The CDR3 DNA follows: TGTGCCAGCAGTTCGACTAGCGGGATGATGAGCGGGGAGCTGTTTTTT.

This clonotype occurred many times. V is TRBV11-2 and J is TRBJ2-7; 8 positions match TRBD2. V was pared by 5 bases and J by 4 bases, with 10 bases of the junction left unmatched. Germline V gene sequence: CDR1 SGHAT, CDR2 FQNNGV. The CDR3 is 15 residues long. CDR3 sequence (DNA): TGTGCCAGCAGCCCCCGCGAGCGGGGGTTATACGAGCAGTACTTC. This codes for CASSPRERGLYEQYF.

The rearrangement links TRBV11-2 to TRBJ2-1; 9 bases are shared with TRBD2. CDR3 length: 15 residues. Germline loops: CDR1 SGHAT, CDR2 FQNNGV. V was clipped by 4 bases and J by 8 bases; unmatched bases: 9. In nucleotides, the CDR3 is TGTGCCAGCAGCTCCCCCGGGACTAGCCTGGATGAGCAGTTCTTC. Its protein product is CASSSPGTSLDEQFF.

Comment on this clonotype: A much larger clone lies a single base off, so this may be a read error. This sequence joins TRBV11-2 and TRBJ2-1; the D is unclear. The germline gives CDR1 SGHAT, CDR2 FQNNGV. This CDR3 spans 11 amino acids. CDR3: CVSSSYNEQFF. CDR3 sequence (DNA): TGTGTCAGCAGCTCCTACAATGAGCAGTTCTTC. Looking up the rest from reference TRBV11-2 and TRBJ2-1 gives the full variable domain: EAGVAQSPRYKIIEKRQSVAFWCNPISGHATLYWYQQILGQGPKLLIQFQNNGVVDDSQLPKDRFSAERLKGVDSTLKIQPAKLEDSAVYLCVSSSYNEQFFGPGTRLTVL.

For this clonotype: Just one base apart from a much larger clone, this may be a read error. The chain is built from TRBV29-1 and TRBJ2-1; a weak D match, TRBD2 (6 bases). The CDR3 length is 12 residues. Trimming left V 7 bases short and J 9 bases short, with 16 bases between. CDR1 SQVTM and CDR2 ANQGSEA come from the germline V gene. CDR3 bases: TGCAGCGATCGTGGAGGGCCCACTGAGCAGTTCTTC. Its protein product is CSDRGGPTEQFF.